A single sample gave rise to the 22 T cell receptor beta chains below, sequenced in a study of cytomegalovirus exposure and HLA in healthy donors. Method: immunoSEQ multiplex PCR; TCRdb's copy keeps in-frame clones and lacks some. The repertoire holds about 110,000 clones, with approximately 85% as singletons. The sequencing sample was made of PBMCs. These receptors all come from a woman under 30 in good health and CMV-seronegative.

The chain joins TRBV30 to TRBJ2-6; D may be TRBD1 (5 bases). Trimming shortened V by 4 bases and J by 2 bases, and 18 bases separated the two germline ends. Germline CDR1 and CDR2: GTSNPN and SVGIG (reference sequence). The CDR3 consists of 17 residues. CDR3 residues: CAWNSGFGPTGANVLTF. In DNA, the CDR3 is TGTGCCTGGAACTCAGGGTTCGGCCCCACTGGGGCCAACGTCCTGACTTTC.

The CDR3 coding sequence is TGTGCCAGCAGCACTGGATCCGGGACTTACTACGAGCAGTACTTC. The encoded protein is CASSTGSGTYYEQYF. J is TRBJ2-7 and V is TRBV11-1; D is perhaps TRBD2 (6 bases). This CDR3 has 15 amino acids. Germline values: CDR1 SGHAT, CDR2 FQDESV (reference sequence). V gave up 5 bases and J gave up 3 bases, with 17 bases separating them.

The chain links TRBV7-8 to TRBJ2-7, with D tentatively TRBD2 (5 bases). Germline CDR1 is SGHVS and CDR2 is FQNEAQ. The CDR3 sequence is 13 residues long. V lost 3 bases to trimming and J lost 0 bases, with 6 bases between them. The CDR3 spells CASSFGSSYEQYF. For the CDR3, the DNA is TGTGCCAGCAGCTTTGGGAGCTCCTACGAGCAGTACTTC.

The DNA for the CDR3 is TGTGCCAGCAGTGTAGGGAGGGCTTCGGCAGATACGCAGTATTTT. It translates to CASSVGRASADTQYF. The chain joins TRBV27 to TRBJ2-3; 7 nucleotides agree with TRBD2. The CDR3 is made up of 15 amino acids. Losses at the gene ends were 5 bases for V and 4 bases for J; bases not matched to a gene: 9. Germline loops: CDR1 MNHEY, CDR2 SMNVEV (reference sequence).

This chain uses TRBV7-9 with TRBJ2-1; 8 bases fit TRBD2. This CDR3 spans 16 amino acids. Germline V gene sequence: CDR1 SEHNR, CDR2 FQNEAQ (reference sequence). V shed 5 bases and J 3 bases; nucleotides not matched to a gene: 9. The CDR3 protein is CASSPERGRFYNEQFF. DNA of the CDR3: TGTGCCAGCAGCCCGGAGCGGGGGCGATTCTACAATGAGCAGTTCTTC.

The chain has TRBV4-1 and TRBJ2-7; the match to TRBD2 covers 14 bases. V dropped 1 base and J dropped 2; count of bases not matched to a gene: 7. Germline V gene sequence: CDR1 MGHRA, CDR2 YSYEKL. This CDR3 has 18 amino acids. The CDR3 DNA reads as TGCGCCAGCAGCCAAGGGGGACTAGCGGGGGCCTTACCCTACGAGCAGTACTTC. Translated: CASSQGGLAGALPYEQYF.

The rearrangement links TRBV25-1 to TRBJ1-2; 7 nucleotides line up with TRBD1. This CDR3 has 14 amino acids. Germline V gene data show CDR1 as MGHDK and CDR2 as SYGVNS. The trim removed 2 bases at V and 8 bases at J, leaving 8 bases unmatched. In DNA, the CDR3 is TGTGCCAGCAGTGAAAGTGGACAGGCACACGGCTACACCTTC. It translates to CASSESGQAHGYTF.

This clone was observed once. V and J are TRBV6-1 and TRBJ1-4; a weak D match, TRBD1 (5 bases). This CDR3 is built from 17 residues. V was cut by 2 bases and J by 0 bases, with 13 bases left in between. CDR1 is MNHNS, CDR2 SASEGT, per germline. CDR3 sequence reads: CASSEPRGGSTNEKLFF. The CDR3 coding sequence is TGTGCCAGCAGTGAACCCCGGGGGGGGTCAACTAATGAAAAACTGTTTTTT.

The count of this clone is one. The chain has TRBV4-1 and TRBJ1-2, with a tentative D call TRBD1 (6 bases). CDR3 length equals 15 residues. The germline gives CDR1 MGHRA, CDR2 YSYEKL. V lost 4 bases and J 0 bases, leaving 12 bases between the germline ends. The CDR3 sequence is CASSLGQRTNYGYTF. CDR3 in DNA: TGCGCCAGCAGCCTCGGACAGCGAACTAACTATGGCTACACCTTC.

The rearrangement joins TRBV9 to TRBJ1-3, with a tentative D call TRBD1 (6 bases). V dropped 0 bases and J dropped 2 bases, with 9 bases sitting between them. Germline assignment: CDR1 SGDLS and CDR2 YYNGEE. This CDR3 spans 15 amino acids. In DNA, the CDR3 is TGTGCCAGCAGCGTAGCGGGGGGCCCTGGAAACACCATATATTTT. Translation gives CASSVAGGPGNTIYF.

This chain joins TRBV29-1 and TRBJ1-1; unclear D gene. Germline CDR1 and CDR2: SQVTM and ANQGSEA. V lost 8 bases, J lost 1 base, and 14 bases lay in between. This CDR3 comprises 13 residues. The CDR3 loop is CSSPSGGNTEAFF. CDR3 nucleotides: TGCAGCTCCCCGTCGGGTGGGAACACTGAAGCTTTCTTT.

V and J are TRBV14 and TRBJ2-7, with no clear D. The germline V gene has CDR1 SGHDN and CDR2 FVKESK. The V gene lost 0 bases and the J gene lost 3 bases, with 12 bases spanning the gap. There are 15 residues in the CDR3. CDR3 DNA sequence: TGTGCCAGCAGCCAAGATCTTGAGCATATCTACGAGCAGTACTTC. This codes for CASSQDLEHIYEQYF.

This clone was seen more than once but under ten times. The J gene is TRBJ1-2, the V gene TRBV27; D remains ambiguous. The CDR3 loop spans 13 amino acids. V was cut by 2 bases and J by 5 bases, with 9 bases left in between. The germline V gene encodes CDR1 MNHEY and CDR2 SMNVEV (reference sequence). Written as DNA, the CDR3 is TGTGCCAGCAGTTTACAGGCAGCTTATGGCTACACCTTC. It yields the protein CASSLQAAYGYTF.

The rearrangement uses TRBV19 and TRBJ2-7; a weak D match, TRBD2 (5 bases). The CDR3 has 13 amino acids. Trimming removed 5 bases at V and 2 bases at J, with 10 bases between. CDR1 is LNHDA, CDR2 SQIVND, per germline (reference sequence). The CDR3 coding sequence is TGTGCCAGTAGTTTAGCCGGGACCTACGAGCAGTACTTC. Amino acids: CASSLAGTYEQYF.

In this sample, this clone turned up once. This chain connects TRBV4-1 to TRBJ1-3; tentative D call: TRBD1 (5 bases). This CDR3 has 16 amino acids. CDR1 MGHRA and CDR2 YSYEKL come from the germline V gene. Trimming took off 1 base at V and 0 bases at J, with 10 bases between the two ends. Written as DNA, the CDR3 is TGCGCCAGCAGCCAAGGGGCGGGACGCTCTGGAAACACCATATATTTT. Translating gives CASSQGAGRSGNTIYF.

This clone was found once. This chain connects TRBV6-5 to TRBJ2-7; TRBD1 is a possible D gene (6 bases). Germline CDR1 and CDR2: MNHEY and SVGAGI. The CDR3 covers 14 residues. Deletions cut 5 bases from V and 6 bases from J, with 17 bases between. This chain's CDR3 is CASSPQGRSGEQYF. The CDR3 coding sequence is TGTGCCAGCAGTCCACAGGGAAGGTCTGGCGAGCAGTACTTC.

The chain uses TRBV4-1 and TRBJ1-1, with TRBD1 matching over 9 bases. CDR3 size: 16 residues. Germline V gene lookup returns CDR1 MGHRA and CDR2 YSYEKL. Unmatched junction bases numbered 4, after V lost 0 bases and J lost 2 bases. The CDR3, as DNA: TGCGCCAGCAGCCAAGAAGGGACAGGGATCAACACTGAAGCTTTCTTT. Its protein is CASSQEGTGINTEAFF.

V gene TRBV28 combines with J gene TRBJ1-2, with D perhaps matching TRBD1 (6 bases). Germline V gene sequence: CDR1 MDHEN, CDR2 SYDVKM. The CDR3 spans 13 residues. V was shortened by 10 bases and J by 8 bases, with 20 bases between the two germline ends. The CDR3 DNA is TGTGCCACCCTCGAACAGGGATGGGACGGCTACACCTTC. Translating gives CATLEQGWDGYTF.

This clone rates as medium-sized. V gene TRBV27 combines with J gene TRBJ2-7, with TRBD1 identical over 11 bases. The CDR3 consists of 16 residues. V was pared by 6 bases and J by 3 bases, with 10 bases of the junction left unmatched. Germline V gene data show CDR1 as MNHEY and CDR2 as SMNVEV (reference sequence). For the CDR3, the DNA is TGTGCCAGCAGGAAAACACCGGGACAGGGGGGCTACGAGCAGTACTTC. Its translation: CASRKTPGQGGYEQYF.

The genes are TRBV7-8 and TRBJ1-6; a weak D match, TRBD1 (6 bases). V shed 5 bases and J shed 5 bases, with 13 bases lying between them. This CDR3 comprises 15 residues. Per the germline V gene, CDR1 is SGHVS and CDR2 is FQNEAQ. CDR3 amino acids: CASSRQDSNNSPLHF. The CDR3 DNA sequence: TGTGCCAGCAGCCGACAGGACAGCAATAATTCACCCCTCCACTTT. The whole variable domain, remainder taken from reference TRBV7-8 and TRBJ1-6, is GAGVSQSPRYKVAKRGQDVALRCDPISGHVSLFWYQQALGQGPEFLTYFQNEAQLDKSGLPSDRFFAERPEGSVSTLKIQRTQQEDSAVYLCASSRQDSNNSPLHFGNGTRLTVT.

The chain recombines TRBV2 with TRBJ2-5, with a weak D call TRBD2 (5 bases). Germline assignment: CDR1 SNHLY and CDR2 FYNNEI. Trimming shortened V by 6 bases and J by 3 bases, and 11 bases separated the two germline ends. CDR3 size: 13 residues. Written as DNA, the CDR3 is TGTGCCAGCAGGGACTCGTATAAAGAGACCCAGTACTTC. Its translation is CASRDSYKETQYF. Full variable domain (rest looked up from reference TRBV2 and TRBJ2-5): EPEVTQTPSHQVTQMGQEVILRCVPISNHLYFYWYRQILGQKVEFLVSFYNNEISEKSEIFDDQFSVERPDGSNFTLKIRSTKLEDSAMYFCASRDSYKETQYFGPGTRLLVL.

The chain is built from TRBV2 and TRBJ1-5, with D unresolved. V lost 2 bases, J lost 2 bases, and 13 bases lay in between. This CDR3 region has 16 residues. Germline V gene lookup returns CDR1 SNHLY and CDR2 FYNNEI. The CDR3 region is CASSEILATGNQPQHF. Written as DNA, the CDR3 is TGTGCCAGCAGTGAAATTCTAGCCACCGGCAATCAGCCCCAGCATTTT.